Included here is one TCR beta chain sequence, with context. Its antigen remains undetermined. No clone much larger than this one lies a single base away; base qualities are absent. This sample stems from a study of human T cells and chemical hapten exposure (dated by TCRdb to the early 2020s). Background for the entire study: The libraries were sequenced as a pool, and the TCR yield per sample differed mostly because of small variations in library volumes within the pool. In alopecia patients, the study followed how the peripheral blood TCR repertoire changed in vivo over primary and secondary sensitization to diphenylcyclopropenone (DPC), a hapten. Each blood RNA sample was used to sequence both TCR alpha and TCR beta chains.

Receptors were amplified or captured by RACE. TCRdb records NextSeq 500 as the sequencer. During library preparation, unique molecular identifiers were attached to individual cDNA molecules so that TCRs could be counted quantitatively and reproducibly. The authors processed their data as follows. A median of about 89,000 TCRs per sample was observed, with a range of roughly 20,000 to 700,000. V, J and CDR3 annotation of the TCR reads was performed with the Decombinator software suite. Every sample was subsampled to the same number of TCRs (28,000) for the PS versus PT1 abundance plots. TCRs were defined as expanded if absent before sensitization and observed at least eight times at the 2-week time point. The raw public reads went through TCRdb reprocessing: fastp at Q25, MiXCR clone calling, in-frame beta chains kept. Rows with a matching CDR3 protein are joined into one entry that keeps the most common DNA and genes. These V and J calls rely on TCRdb rather than the paper's analysis. The sample includes 130,000 or so distinct CDR3 sequences, with approximately 9.1% observed a single time. The top ten clones comprise 1.5% to 2% of the sample.

Beyond this particular receptor, the publication reports: Repeated subsampling changed both the strength of the expansion versus patch-test correlation and the threshold at which the correlation became significant. No change with DPC sensitization was found in the number of TCRs above 1 in 1000 frequency, and no evidence of global repertoire structure alterations was found.

Reading the label with the study, this specimen's time point is: healthy volunteer bleed at 2 weeks. Total RNA was extracted from unfractionated whole blood collected in Tempus Blood RNA tubes. Four or five healthy volunteers acted as controls for TCR sequencing and had blood drawn at day 0, 2 weeks and 6 weeks. The receptor's source is a male donor in good health. Some clones in this sample may be carry-over from other donors' samples. Material: whole blood.

The CDR3 protein is CASSYSQGGGAYEQYF. The nucleotide sequence is given as TGTGCCAGCAGTTACTCTCAAGGGGGGGGTGCCTACGAGCAGTACTTC. Rearrangement joined TRBV6-5 to TRBJ2-7; the D gene is perhaps TRBD2, on 7 matching bases. V was cut back by 0 bases and J by 2 bases, leaving a gap of 14 bases between them. Including the terminal cysteine and phenylalanine, the CDR3 comprises 16 residues. Only the CDR3 portion is preserved as DNA: 48 bases, with reading frame beginning at the first base. From the germline V gene, CDR1 is MNHEY and CDR2 is SVGAGI.